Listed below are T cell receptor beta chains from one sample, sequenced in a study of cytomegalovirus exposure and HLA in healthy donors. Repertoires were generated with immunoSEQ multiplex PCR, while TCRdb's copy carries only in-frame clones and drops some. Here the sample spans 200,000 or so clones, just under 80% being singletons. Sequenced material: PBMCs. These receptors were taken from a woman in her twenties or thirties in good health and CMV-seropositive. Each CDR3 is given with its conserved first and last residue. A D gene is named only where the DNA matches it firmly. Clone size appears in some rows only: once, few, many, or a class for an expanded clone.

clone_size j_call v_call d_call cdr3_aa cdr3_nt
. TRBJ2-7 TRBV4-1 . CASSQEITYEQYF TGCGCCAGCAGCCAAGAAATCACCTACGAGCAGTACTTC
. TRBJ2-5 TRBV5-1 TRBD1 CASSLFRGQETQYF TGCGCCAGCAGCTTGTTCAGGGGGCAGGAGACCCAGTACTTC
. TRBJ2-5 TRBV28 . CASSLTGSAETQYF TGTGCCAGCAGTTTAACAGGGTCGGCGGAGACCCAGTACTTC
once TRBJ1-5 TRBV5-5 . CASSLVGLGPQHF TGTGCCAGCAGCTTGGTGGGGCTTGGGCCCCAGCATTTT
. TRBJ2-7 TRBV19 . CASSIGDLSSYEQYF TGTGCCAGTAGTATCGGGGACTTGAGCTCCTACGAGCAGTACTTC
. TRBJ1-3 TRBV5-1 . CASSPSGGSGNTIYF TGCGCCAGCAGCCCCAGCGGAGGTTCTGGAAACACCATATATTTT
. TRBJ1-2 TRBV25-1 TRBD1 CASSEGGQGKRGYTF TGTGCCAGCAGTGAAGGCGGACAGGGAAAGAGAGGCTACACCTTC
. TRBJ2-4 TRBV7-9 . CASTQGLAQYF TGTGCCAGCACCCAGGGACTTGCTCAGTACTTC
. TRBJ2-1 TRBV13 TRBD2 CASSLIAGGVNEQFF TGTGCCAGCAGCTTAATCGCGGGAGGGGTCAATGAGCAGTTCTTC
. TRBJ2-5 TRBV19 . CASSILAVTGRGKETQYF TGTGCCAGTAGTATACTCGCCGTTACAGGGAGGGGGAAAGAGACCCAGTACTTC
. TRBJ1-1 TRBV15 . CATRRKTGTFSNTEAFF TGTGCCACCAGGAGGAAAACCGGGACATTCTCCAACACTGAAGCTTTCTTT
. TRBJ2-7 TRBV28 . CASSYYGYEQYF TGTGCCAGCAGTTATTACGGCTACGAGCAGTACTTC
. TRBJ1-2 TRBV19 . CASSSGQRGYTF TGTGCCAGTAGTTCGGGACAAAGGGGCTACACCTTC
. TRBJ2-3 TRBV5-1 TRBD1 CASSLGTGLTDTQYF TGCGCCAGCAGCTTGGGGACAGGGCTCACAGATACGCAGTATTTT
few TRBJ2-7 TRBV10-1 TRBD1 CASSETGGNEQYF TGCGCCAGCAGTGAGACAGGGGGCAACGAGCAGTACTTC
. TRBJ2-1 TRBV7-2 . CASTKQAGRVNEQFF TGTGCCAGCACCAAACAGGCGGGGCGAGTCAATGAGCAGTTCTTC
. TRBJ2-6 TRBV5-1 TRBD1 CASSQGQGSSGANVLTF TGCGCCAGCAGCCAGGGACAGGGTAGCTCTGGGGCCAACGTCCTGACTTTC